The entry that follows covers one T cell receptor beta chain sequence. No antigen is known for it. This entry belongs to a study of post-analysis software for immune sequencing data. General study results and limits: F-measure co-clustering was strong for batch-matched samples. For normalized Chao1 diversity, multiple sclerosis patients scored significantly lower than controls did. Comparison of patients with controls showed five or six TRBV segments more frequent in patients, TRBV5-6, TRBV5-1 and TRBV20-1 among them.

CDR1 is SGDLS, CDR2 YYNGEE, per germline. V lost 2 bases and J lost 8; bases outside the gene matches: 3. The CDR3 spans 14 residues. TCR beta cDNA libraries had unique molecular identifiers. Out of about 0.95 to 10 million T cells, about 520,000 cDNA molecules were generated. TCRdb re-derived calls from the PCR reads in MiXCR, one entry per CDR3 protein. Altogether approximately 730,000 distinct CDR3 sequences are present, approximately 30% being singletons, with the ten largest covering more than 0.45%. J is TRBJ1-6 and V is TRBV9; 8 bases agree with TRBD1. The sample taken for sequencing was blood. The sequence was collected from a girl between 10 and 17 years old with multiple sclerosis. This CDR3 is CASSVGQGDSPLHF. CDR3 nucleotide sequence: TGTGCCAGCAGCGTCGGACAGGGTGATTCACCCCTCCACTTT. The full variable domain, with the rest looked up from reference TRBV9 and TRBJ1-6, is DSGVTQTPKHLITATGQRVTLRCSPRSGDLSVYWYQQSLDQGLQFLIQYYNGEERAKGNILERFSAQQFPDLHSELNLSSLELGDSALYFCASSVGQGDSPLHFGNGTRLTVT.